The rows below give T cell receptor beta chains drawn from one sample of a study of post-analysis software for immune sequencing data. TCRdb redid the calling of the PCR reads with MiXCR, one entry per CDR3 protein. The sample records fewer than 850,000 distinct CDR3 sequences, roughly 30% being singletons. Sequencing was carried out using blood. Source of these receptors: a girl aged 10 to 17 with multiple sclerosis. The CDR3 runs from the conserved cysteine through the conserved F or W. The D gene is left open where the match is weak. Only some rows state a clone size, as once, few, many or a class for expanded clones.

V	D	J	size	CDR3
TRBV7-9	TRBD2	TRBJ2-1	NA	CASSPRTSGSFYNEQFF
TRBV20-1	TRBD2	TRBJ2-1	few	CSATPTGTSLNEQFF
TRBV2	NA	TRBJ2-1	few	CASNLLGSTGFF
TRBV18	NA	TRBJ1-6	NA	CASSPRQGIDNSPLHF
TRBV4-3	TRBD1	TRBJ2-7	few	CASSQDRRQGILYEQYF
TRBV28	NA	TRBJ1-2	NA	CASSFAEYYGYTF
TRBV4-3	TRBD1	TRBJ1-1	once	CARSQDPGQYTEAFF
TRBV20-1	TRBD2	TRBJ2-1	NA	CSASLPSGFRRGEQFF
TRBV28	NA	TRBJ2-5	few	CASSPFVGAGEQYF
TRBV6-2/TRBV6-3	NA	TRBJ2-1	NA	CASRRTAGNEQFF
TRBV20-1	NA	TRBJ1-2	few	CSASPGSFYGYTF
TRBV7-2	TRBD2	TRBJ2-1	few	CASRGTSRYNEQFF
TRBV20-1	TRBD1	TRBJ1-2	NA	CSATRGPGHGYTF